A selection of T cell receptor beta chains follows, all from one sample in a study of T-cell memory formation after mild COVID-19. MiXCR, applied by TCRdb to the 5' RACE reads, yields one record per CDR3 protein. The sample includes under 200,000 distinct CDR3 sequences, 25% to 40% seen only once; the top ten take 9.5% to 15%. Sequencing was carried out using PBMCs or a T cell subset sorted from them (not recorded which). The receptors here all came from an adult woman who had mild COVID-19 (a few samples of this study predate the infection). Cell type and time point are not known. Both conserved end residues are part of each CDR3. The order of the fields is CDR3 length, V gene, J gene, D gene, clone size, CDR3 DNA, CDR3 protein. D genes are given only for firm matches. Clone size is not always given. Where it is, it says once, few, many or a class for expanded clones.

cdr3_length: 13; v_call: TRBV18; j_call: TRBJ1-1; d_call: TRBD1; clone_size: few; cdr3_nt: TGTGCCAGCTCAAGTCCAGGGGGCACTGAAGCTTTCTTT; cdr3_aa: CASSSPGGTEAFF
cdr3_length: 16; v_call: TRBV27; j_call: TRBJ1-5; d_call: -; clone_size: few; cdr3_nt: TGTGCCAGCAGCCTCTCAGGAGTAGGTGAAAATCAGCCCCAGCATTTT; cdr3_aa: CASSLSGVGENQPQHF
cdr3_length: 16; v_call: TRBV9; j_call: TRBJ2-4; d_call: TRBD2; clone_size: few; cdr3_nt: TGTGCCAGCAGCGTAGCTCCAGGACAGCGGGGGGGGATTCAGTACTTC; cdr3_aa: CASSVAPGQRGGIQYF
cdr3_length: 15; v_call: TRBV20-1; j_call: TRBJ2-7; d_call: -; clone_size: -; cdr3_nt: TGCAGTGCTAGAGATTTAACCTACAATTCCTACGAGCAGTACTTC; cdr3_aa: CSARDLTYNSYEQYF
cdr3_length: 13; v_call: TRBV12-3/TRBV12-4; j_call: TRBJ1-1; d_call: TRBD1; clone_size: -; cdr3_nt: TGTGCCTACAGACAGGGGCATTTCACTGAAGCTTTCTTT; cdr3_aa: CAYRQGHFTEAFF
cdr3_length: 14; v_call: TRBV20-1; j_call: TRBJ2-3; d_call: -; clone_size: -; cdr3_nt: TGCAGTGCATCTGACCGGTCGGGCGCAGATACGCAGTATTTT; cdr3_aa: CSASDRSGADTQYF
cdr3_length: 14; v_call: TRBV20-1; j_call: TRBJ1-1; d_call: -; clone_size: -; cdr3_nt: TGCAGTGCTCTGCCGGGACTTTCGACCACTGAAGCTTTCTTT; cdr3_aa: CSALPGLSTTEAFF
cdr3_length: 11; v_call: TRBV29-1; j_call: TRBJ1-2; d_call: TRBD1; clone_size: -; cdr3_nt: TGCAGCGTGACAGGGGCGGATGGCTACACCTTC; cdr3_aa: CSVTGADGYTF
cdr3_length: 16; v_call: TRBV7-9; j_call: TRBJ2-5; d_call: TRBD1; clone_size: -; cdr3_nt: TGTGCCAGCAGCTTAGAAGGACAGGTCCGGAGGGAGACCCAGTACTTC; cdr3_aa: CASSLEGQVRRETQYF
cdr3_length: 15; v_call: TRBV24-1; j_call: TRBJ2-7; d_call: -; clone_size: -; cdr3_nt: TGTGCCACCAGTGATTGGTCAGGAAGCTCCTACGAGCAGTACTTC; cdr3_aa: CATSDWSGSSYEQYF
cdr3_length: 15; v_call: TRBV12-3/TRBV12-4; j_call: TRBJ2-7; d_call: TRBD2; clone_size: -; cdr3_nt: TGTGCCAGCAGGGATAGCGGGGTGCGGTCCTACGAGCAGTACTTC; cdr3_aa: CASRDSGVRSYEQYF
cdr3_length: 13; v_call: TRBV3-1; j_call: TRBJ1-2; d_call: -; clone_size: -; cdr3_nt: TGTGCCAGCAGCCAAGATTGGTTCTATGGCTACACCTTC; cdr3_aa: CASSQDWFYGYTF
cdr3_length: 14; v_call: TRBV4-2; j_call: TRBJ2-7; d_call: TRBD1; clone_size: -; cdr3_nt: TGTGCCAGCAGCCAAGCACAGGGGGCGCACGAGCAGTACTTC; cdr3_aa: CASSQAQGAHEQYF
cdr3_length: 13; v_call: TRBV6-5; j_call: TRBJ2-1; d_call: -; clone_size: -; cdr3_nt: TGTGCCAGCAGTGAGGGACCCCTCAATGAGCAGTTCTTC; cdr3_aa: CASSEGPLNEQFF
cdr3_length: 16; v_call: TRBV24-1; j_call: TRBJ2-3; d_call: TRBD1; clone_size: many; cdr3_nt: TGTGCCACCAGTGAGCCCGGGACAGGGGGCACAGATACGCAGTATTTT; cdr3_aa: CATSEPGTGGTDTQYF
cdr3_length: 15; v_call: TRBV7-2; j_call: TRBJ2-1; d_call: TRBD2; clone_size: few; cdr3_nt: TGTGCCAGCAGCTTAAGGGAGGGTTCCTACAATGAGCAGTTCTTC; cdr3_aa: CASSLREGSYNEQFF
cdr3_length: 14; v_call: TRBV10-2; j_call: TRBJ2-1; d_call: -; clone_size: -; cdr3_nt: TGCGCCAGCAGTGTCTCCTCGTCCTACAATGAGCAGTTCTTC; cdr3_aa: CASSVSSSYNEQFF
cdr3_length: 14; v_call: TRBV7-9; j_call: TRBJ2-7; d_call: TRBD2; clone_size: -; cdr3_nt: TGTGCCAGCACCATAGCGGGGTCGGAGTACGAGCAGTACTTC; cdr3_aa: CASTIAGSEYEQYF
cdr3_length: 13; v_call: TRBV24-1; j_call: TRBJ2-1; d_call: -; clone_size: -; cdr3_nt: TGTGCCACCAGTGATTTGGGGGGCCATGAGCAGTTCTTC; cdr3_aa: CATSDLGGHEQFF
cdr3_length: 13; v_call: TRBV7-9; j_call: TRBJ1-5; d_call: -; clone_size: -; cdr3_nt: TGTGCCAGCAGCTTACAGGGAAACCAGCCCCAGCATTTT; cdr3_aa: CASSLQGNQPQHF
cdr3_length: 14; v_call: TRBV6-6; j_call: TRBJ1-2; d_call: -; clone_size: -; cdr3_nt: TGTGCCAGCAGTTTCCGGGACACCACCTATGACTACACCTTC; cdr3_aa: CASSFRDTTYDYTF
cdr3_length: 13; v_call: TRBV29-1; j_call: TRBJ2-2; d_call: -; clone_size: -; cdr3_nt: TGCAGCGTTGAAGACATGGAAAAGGGGGAGCTGTTTTTT; cdr3_aa: CSVEDMEKGELFF
cdr3_length: 15; v_call: TRBV7-8; j_call: TRBJ2-5; d_call: TRBD2; clone_size: once; cdr3_nt: TGTGCCAGCAGTTTAGCGGGAGAGTGGCAAGAGACCCAGTACTTC; cdr3_aa: CASSLAGEWQETQYF
cdr3_length: 15; v_call: TRBV12-3/TRBV12-4; j_call: TRBJ1-1; d_call: TRBD1; clone_size: few; cdr3_nt: TGTGCCAGCAGACGAACAGGGGAGCGGGACACTGAAGCTTTCTTT; cdr3_aa: CASRRTGERDTEAFF
cdr3_length: 16; v_call: TRBV4-2; j_call: TRBJ1-2; d_call: -; clone_size: few; cdr3_nt: TGTGCCAGCAGCCAAGATCTTCCAGGGGTGATCTATGGCTACACCTTC; cdr3_aa: CASSQDLPGVIYGYTF
cdr3_length: 13; v_call: TRBV10-3; j_call: TRBJ2-3; d_call: -; clone_size: few; cdr3_nt: TGTGCCTCTCATCGCCAAACCACAGATACGCAGTATTTT; cdr3_aa: CASHRQTTDTQYF
cdr3_length: 16; v_call: TRBV7-2; j_call: TRBJ2-3; d_call: TRBD2; clone_size: -; cdr3_nt: TGTGCCAGCAGCTTGGGCGGGGGGGGAAGCACAGATACGCAGTATTTT; cdr3_aa: CASSLGGGGSTDTQYF
cdr3_length: 12; v_call: TRBV7-3; j_call: TRBJ2-3; d_call: -; clone_size: -; cdr3_nt: TGTGCCAGCAGCTTACCCGGGACTCCCATGTATTTT; cdr3_aa: CASSLPGTPMYF
cdr3_length: 13; v_call: TRBV2; j_call: TRBJ2-7; d_call: TRBD2; clone_size: -; cdr3_nt: TGTGCCAGCAGTGTTCTAGCGGCGGGCGAGCAGTACTTC; cdr3_aa: CASSVLAAGEQYF
cdr3_length: 15; v_call: TRBV9; j_call: TRBJ1-1; d_call: TRBD1; clone_size: few; cdr3_nt: TGTGCCAGCAGCCTCTCAACAGGGGTCAACGCTGAAGCTTTCTTT; cdr3_aa: CASSLSTGVNAEAFF
cdr3_length: 14; v_call: TRBV6-5; j_call: TRBJ2-7; d_call: -; clone_size: -; cdr3_nt: TGTGCCAGCAGTTACTCGCAGGACAGCCACGAGCAGTACTTC; cdr3_aa: CASSYSQDSHEQYF
cdr3_length: 14; v_call: TRBV7-6; j_call: TRBJ2-2; d_call: TRBD1; clone_size: few; cdr3_nt: TGTGCCAGCAGAGACAGGGTAAACACCGGGGAGCTGTTTTTT; cdr3_aa: CASRDRVNTGELFF